This paragraph covers one T cell receptor beta chain sequence. The sample originates from a study of control samples from healthy donors and cancer patients. The CDR3 loop spans 16 amino acids. Trimming left V 1 base short and J 0 bases short, with 10 bases between. Germline V gene data show CDR1 as MNHNS and CDR2 as SASEGT. The assay was immunoSEQ multiplex PCR, and TCRdb's table has in-frame clones only and misses some. Altogether 60,000 to 75,000 clones are present, more than 75% being singletons, with the ten largest covering approximately 2.3%. Sequenced: PBMCs. The clonotype was recovered from a woman between 45 and 60 years old with head and neck cancer. The V gene is TRBV6-1, the J gene TRBJ1-3; no firm D call. This chain's CDR3 is CASSEEAAISGNTIYF. CDR3 nucleotides: TGTGCCAGCAGTGAAGAGGCGGCTATCTCTGGAAACACCATATATTTT.